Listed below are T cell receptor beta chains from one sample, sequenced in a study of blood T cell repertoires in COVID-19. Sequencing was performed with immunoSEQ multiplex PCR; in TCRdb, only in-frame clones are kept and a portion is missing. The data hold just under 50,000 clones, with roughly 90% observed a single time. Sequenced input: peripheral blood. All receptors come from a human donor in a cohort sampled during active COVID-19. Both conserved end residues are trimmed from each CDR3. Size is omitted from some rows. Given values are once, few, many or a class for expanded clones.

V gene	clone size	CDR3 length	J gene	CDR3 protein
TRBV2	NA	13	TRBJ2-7	ASIRTSGRPVEQY
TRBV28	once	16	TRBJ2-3	ASSVAGKGKTSTDTQY
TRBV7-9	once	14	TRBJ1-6	ASSASLTGSGSPLH
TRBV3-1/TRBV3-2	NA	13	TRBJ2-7	ASSHGTEPSYEQY
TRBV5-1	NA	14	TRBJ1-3	ASSQMSGLSGNTIY
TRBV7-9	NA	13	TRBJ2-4	ASSLFRGAKNIQY
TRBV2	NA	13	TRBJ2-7	ASIFSRGGAYEQY
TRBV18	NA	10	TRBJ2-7	ASSPDRYEQY
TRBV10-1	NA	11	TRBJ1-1	ASSPDPGTEAF
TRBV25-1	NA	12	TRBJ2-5	ASSESEGQETQY
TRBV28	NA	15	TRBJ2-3	ASRTLRPEKFTDTQY
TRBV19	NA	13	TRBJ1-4	ASTSRAGPNEKLF
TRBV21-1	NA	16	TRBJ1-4	ASSTQGTAGCLKEKLF
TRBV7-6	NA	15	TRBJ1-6	ASSLGTKSSYNSPLH
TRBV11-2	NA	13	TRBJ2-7	ASSLSSGQTYEQY
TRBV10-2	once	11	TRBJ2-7	ASSATGVGEQY
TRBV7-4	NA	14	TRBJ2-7	ASSLLAGGHPGEQY
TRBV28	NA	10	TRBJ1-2	ASSERWDGYT
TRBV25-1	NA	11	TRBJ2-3	ATSPPGTDTQY
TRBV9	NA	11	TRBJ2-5	ASSVALQETQY
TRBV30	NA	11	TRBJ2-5	AWTRQLQETQY
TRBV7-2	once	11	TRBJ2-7	ASSYPGDYEQY
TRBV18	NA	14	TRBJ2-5	ASSPSIGGAQETQY
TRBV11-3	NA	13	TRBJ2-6	ASSSDSSGANVLT
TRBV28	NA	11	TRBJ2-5	ASSMGGWETQY
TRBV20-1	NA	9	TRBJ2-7	SAGGLPEQY
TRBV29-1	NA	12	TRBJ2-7	SVQTGGPAYEQY
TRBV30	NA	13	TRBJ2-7	AWSVISGGSYEQY
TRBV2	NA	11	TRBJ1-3	ASSRGGGNTIY